These T cell receptor beta chains were read from a single sample in a study of blood T cell repertoires in COVID-19. The table came from immunoSEQ multiplex PCR; TCRdb's copy has only in-frame clones and leaves some out. Here the sample spans 110,000 or so clones, approximately 90% being singletons. Sequencing was performed on peripheral blood. The receptors were sampled from a human donor with acute or convalescent COVID-19. The donor label of this sample is uncertain. Both conserved end residues are part of each CDR3. D genes are given only for firm matches. Size tells how often a clone was seen (once, few, many) or the class of an expanded clone, and some rows leave it out.

J,size,D,V,CDR3,DNA
TRBJ2-5,-,-,TRBV7-9,CASSLAEAETQYF,TGTGCCAGCAGCTTAGCAGAAGCGGAGACCCAGTACTTC
TRBJ1-5,-,-,TRBV19,CASSMGGRGFYQPQHF,TGTGCCAGTAGTATGGGGGGGAGGGGTTTTTATCAGCCCCAGCATTTT
TRBJ1-1,-,-,TRBV5-6,CASSPTFNTEAFF,TGTGCCAGCAGCCCGACATTTAACACTGAAGCTTTCTTT
TRBJ2-1,-,TRBD2,TRBV4-3,CASSQGFSGGYIYEQFF,TGCGCCAGCAGCCAAGGTTTTAGCGGGGGATATATTTATGAGCAGTTCTTC
TRBJ2-1,-,-,TRBV6-2/TRBV6-3,CASSRQASSYNEQFF,TGTGCCAGCAGTCGACAGGCCAGCTCCTACAATGAGCAGTTCTTC
TRBJ1-5,few,-,TRBV20-1,CSASVTSRDQPQHF,TGCAGTGCTAGTGTGACAAGCAGGGATCAGCCCCAGCATTTT
TRBJ2-7,-,-,TRBV19,CASSMPGQNIYEQYF,TGTGCCAGTAGTATGCCGGGACAAAATATCTACGAGCAGTACTTC
TRBJ2-1,-,TRBD2,TRBV7-3,CASSLLGLAGGRGNEQFF,TGTGCCAGCAGCTTACTCGGACTAGCGGGAGGGCGAGGCAATGAGCAGTTCTTC
TRBJ2-4,-,TRBD2,TRBV27,CASSLMGGGWAKNIQYF,TGTGCCAGCAGTTTAATGGGGGGGGGTTGGGCCAAAAACATTCAGTACTTC
TRBJ1-2,-,TRBD1,TRBV14,CASSPKRGTDYGYTF,TGTGCCAGCAGCCCTAAACGGGGGACAGACTATGGCTACACCTTC
TRBJ1-1,-,-,TRBV28,CASSLTLVNTEAFF,TGTGCCAGCAGTTTAACTTTGGTGAACACTGAAGCTTTCTTT
TRBJ2-1,-,TRBD1,TRBV7-9,CASSARQGAVSYNEQFF,TGTGCCAGCAGCGCCCGACAGGGGGCGGTTTCTTACAATGAGCAGTTCTTC
TRBJ1-6,-,-,TRBV19,CASRGPSYNSPLHF,TGTGCCAGCAGGGGACCTAGCTATAATTCACCCCTCCACTTT
TRBJ1-2,once,TRBD1,TRBV7-9,CASSLGGQSNF,TGTGCCAGCAGCTTAGGGGGACAGAGTAACTTC